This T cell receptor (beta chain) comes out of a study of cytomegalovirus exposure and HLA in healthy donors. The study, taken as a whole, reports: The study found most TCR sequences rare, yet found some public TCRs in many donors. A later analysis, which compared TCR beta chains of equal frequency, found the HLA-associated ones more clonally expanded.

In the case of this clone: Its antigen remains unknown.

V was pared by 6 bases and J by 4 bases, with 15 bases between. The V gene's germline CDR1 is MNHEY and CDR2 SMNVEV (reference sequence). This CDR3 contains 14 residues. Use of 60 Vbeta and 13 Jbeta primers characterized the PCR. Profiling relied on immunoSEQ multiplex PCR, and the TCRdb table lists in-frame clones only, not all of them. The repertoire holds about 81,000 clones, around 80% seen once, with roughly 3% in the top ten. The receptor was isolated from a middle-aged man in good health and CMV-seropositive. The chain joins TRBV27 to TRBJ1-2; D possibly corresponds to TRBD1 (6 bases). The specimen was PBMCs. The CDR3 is CASRSTRQVYGYTF. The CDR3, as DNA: TGTGCCAGCAGATCAACCCGACAGGTCTATGGCTACACCTTC.